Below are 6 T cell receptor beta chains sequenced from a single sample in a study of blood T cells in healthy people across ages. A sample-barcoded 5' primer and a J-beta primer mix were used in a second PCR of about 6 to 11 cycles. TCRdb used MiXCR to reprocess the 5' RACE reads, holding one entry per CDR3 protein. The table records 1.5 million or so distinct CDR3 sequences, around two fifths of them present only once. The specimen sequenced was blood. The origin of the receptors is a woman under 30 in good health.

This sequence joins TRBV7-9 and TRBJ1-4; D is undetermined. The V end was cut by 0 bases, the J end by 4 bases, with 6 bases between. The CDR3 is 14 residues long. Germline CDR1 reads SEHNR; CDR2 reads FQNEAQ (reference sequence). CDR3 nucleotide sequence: TGTGCCAGCAGCTTAGCCCGGGGTAATGAAAAACTGTTTTTT. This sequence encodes CASSLARGNEKLFF.

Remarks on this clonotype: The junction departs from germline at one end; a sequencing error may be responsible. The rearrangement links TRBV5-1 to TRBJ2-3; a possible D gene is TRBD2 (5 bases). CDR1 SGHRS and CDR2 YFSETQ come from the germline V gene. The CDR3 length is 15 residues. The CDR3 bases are TGCACCAGCAGCTTGGACGGGATTGGCACAGATACGCAGTATTTT. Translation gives CTSSLDGIGTDTQYF.

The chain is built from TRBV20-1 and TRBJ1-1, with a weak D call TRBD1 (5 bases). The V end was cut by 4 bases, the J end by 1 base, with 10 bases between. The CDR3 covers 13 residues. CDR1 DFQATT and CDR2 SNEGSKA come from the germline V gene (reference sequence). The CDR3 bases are TGCAGTGCTACCCGGGACGGGAACACTGAAGCTTTCTTT. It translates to CSATRDGNTEAFF.

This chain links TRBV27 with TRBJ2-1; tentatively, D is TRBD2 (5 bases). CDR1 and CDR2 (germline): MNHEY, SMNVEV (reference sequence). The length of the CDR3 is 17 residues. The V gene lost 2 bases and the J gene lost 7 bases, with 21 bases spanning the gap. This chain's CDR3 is CASSLMASRLSGNEQFF. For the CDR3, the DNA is TGTGCCAGCAGTTTAATGGCCTCCCGACTCTCGGGAAATGAGCAGTTCTTC.

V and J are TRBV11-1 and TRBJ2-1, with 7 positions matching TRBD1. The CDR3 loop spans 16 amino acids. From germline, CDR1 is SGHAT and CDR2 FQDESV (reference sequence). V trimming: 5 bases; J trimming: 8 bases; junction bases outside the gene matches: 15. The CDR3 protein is CASSPPGQVLMHEQFF. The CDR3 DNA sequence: TGTGCCAGCAGCCCTCCCGGACAGGTTTTGATGCATGAGCAGTTCTTC.

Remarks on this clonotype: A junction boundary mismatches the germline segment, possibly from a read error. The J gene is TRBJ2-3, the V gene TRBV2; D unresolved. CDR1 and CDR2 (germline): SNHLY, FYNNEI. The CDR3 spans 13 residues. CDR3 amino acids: CASRRETTDTRYF. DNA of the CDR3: TGTGCCAGCCGAAGAGAGACCACAGATACGCGGTATTTT.